The T cell receptor (beta chain) described here comes from a study of shared clonotypes between healthy human individuals. At the level of the study: Aged between 18 and 49, the donors were two women and three men. Regarding the study as a whole: Only blood samples were collected, and tissue repertoires likely differ.

Comments on this clone: Antigen specificity is unknown.

For every subset, genomic DNA was evenly distributed across several immunoSEQ plates. Repertoires were generated with immunoSEQ multiplex PCR, while TCRdb's copy carries only in-frame clones and drops some. Of approximately 2.3 million clones detected, approximately 93% appear once; the ten largest clones hold 0.35% to 0.45%. The receptor was derived from a man aged 18 to 35 in good health. Some clones in this sample may be carry-over from other donors' samples. Sequenced input: naive CD4+ T cells from PBMCs. Subset of the sample: CD45RA+ positively selected.

In DNA, the CDR3 is TGTGCAAGCGGGCGAGCAGGGATAAACTATGGCTACACCTTC. Translating gives CASGRAGINYGYTF. J is TRBJ1-2 and V is TRBV28; the D gene is possibly TRBD1 (5 bases). Germline V gene sequence: CDR1 MDHEN, CDR2 SYDVKM. The length of the CDR3 is 14 residues.